This T cell receptor (beta chain) emerged from a study of OX40 agonist ivuxolimab in advanced cancers. Study overall: Every 2 weeks, patients got intravenous ivuxolimab at one of six dose levels (0.01-10 mg/kg). Prior therapy, whether anti-PD-1, anti-PD-L1 or anti-CTLA-4, was allowed, and 40% had some. Patients achieving partial responses numbered three: one hepatocellular carcinoma case and two cutaneous melanoma cases.

CDR1 MNHNS and CDR2 SASEGT come from the germline V gene. This CDR3 contains 15 residues. With 1 base removed from V and 6 bases from J, the gap between germline ends came to 12 bases. Clones were sequenced by immunoSEQ multiplex PCR, and TCRdb holds only the in-frame ones, with some missing. The table has 65,000 to 90,000 clones, roughly 90% seen once. In the case of this clone: No antigen is known for it.

Regarding the study as a whole: The antigens recognized by the expanded peripheral T cells, that is their antigen specificity, were not determined.

The input for sequencing was CD4+ or CD8+ T cells sorted from blood, taken in a trial of the OX40 agonist ivuxolimab. The clonotype originates from an adult with an advanced solid tumor such as melanoma, head and neck, liver or kidney cancer. The chain links TRBV6-1 to TRBJ1-4, with a tentative D call TRBD1 (5 bases). CDR3 amino acids: CASSEVWGGDEKLFF. The CDR3 DNA is TGTGCCAGCAGTGAAGTCTGGGGGGGAGATGAAAAACTGTTTTTT.